The sequence of this TCR beta chain was determined in a study of T cell responses to AZD1222 COVID-19 vaccine. The CDR3 contains 14 residues. V gave up 1 base and J gave up 3 bases; unmatched junction bases: 0. From germline, CDR1 is LNHDA and CDR2 SQIVND (reference sequence). TCRdb's copy holds only in-frame clones and misses some; the assay was immunoSEQ multiplex PCR. This sample carries 95,000 to 110,000 clones, roughly 89% of them seen once, and the ten largest clones take 20% to 25%. This sequence originates from an adult in good health. The rearrangement links TRBV19 to TRBJ1-2, with 9 positions matching TRBD1. Sequences were derived from peripheral blood, sampled on day 0 of AZD1222 vaccination. This CDR3 reads CASSIGTGDYGYTF. The CDR3 DNA sequence: TGTGCCAGTAGTATAGGGACAGGGGACTATGGCTACACCTTC.